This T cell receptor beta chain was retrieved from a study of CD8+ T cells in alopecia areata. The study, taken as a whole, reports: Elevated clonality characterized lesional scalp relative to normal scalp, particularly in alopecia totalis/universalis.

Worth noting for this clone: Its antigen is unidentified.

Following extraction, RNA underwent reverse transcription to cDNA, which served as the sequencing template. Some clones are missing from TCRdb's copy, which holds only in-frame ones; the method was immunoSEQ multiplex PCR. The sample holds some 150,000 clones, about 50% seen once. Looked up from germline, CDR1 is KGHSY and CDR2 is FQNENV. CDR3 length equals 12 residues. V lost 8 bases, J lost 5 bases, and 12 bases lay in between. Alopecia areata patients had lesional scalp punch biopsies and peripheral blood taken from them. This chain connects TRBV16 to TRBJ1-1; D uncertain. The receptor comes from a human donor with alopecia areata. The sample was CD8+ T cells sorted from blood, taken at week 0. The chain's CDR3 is CASGVWQTEAFF. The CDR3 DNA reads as TGTGCCAGCGGGGTTTGGCAAACTGAAGCTTTCTTT. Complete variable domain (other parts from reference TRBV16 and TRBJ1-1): GEEVAQTPKHLVRGEGQKAKLYCAPIKGHSYVFWYQQVLKNEFKFLISFQNENVFDETGMPKERFSAKCLPNSPCSLEIQATKLEDSAVYFCASGVWQTEAFFGQGTRLTVV.